This TCR beta chain was identified in a study of early T cells in non-severe SARS-CoV-2 infection. Overall study context: Sequencing was performed on bulk RNA from unsorted whole blood, leaving chains unpaired.

This clonotype turned up a few times. Its cognate antigen is unknown. Individual cDNA molecules carried attached unique molecular identifiers. TCRdb re-analysed the 5' RACE reads in MiXCR, keeping a single row per CDR3 protein. Here the sample spans 98,000 or so distinct CDR3 sequences, less than 15% being singletons. Study observations and caveats: VDJdb matching favored anti-spike CD8 responses, missing private and CD4 specificities.

Per germline, CDR1 KGHDR and CDR2 SFDVKD. V dropped 7 bases and J dropped 10 bases, with 13 bases sitting between them. The CDR3 spans 12 residues. This clonotype was obtained from an adult who was a healthcare worker with PCR-confirmed SARS-CoV-2 infection or an uninfected control (not recorded which). The starting material was whole blood, obtained at baseline. V is TRBV24-1 and J is TRBJ2-1; tentatively, D is TRBD2 (6 bases). The CDR3 DNA follows: TGTGCCACCAGCCGGGACTGGGGAGAGCAGTTCTTC. Protein: CATSRDWGEQFF.